The entry below describes one TCR beta chain. Original processing notes: The authors estimated nucleated cell counts from reference gene primer amplification. The method was immunoSEQ multiplex PCR; TCRdb's version includes in-frame clones alone and lacks a portion of them. V and J calls and clone size are those listed in that table; D and trimming were worked out from the DNA. The table records some 300,000 clones, more than 85% of them present only once. The entry originates in a study of blood T cell repertoires in COVID-19. Across the study: Researchers got acute and convalescent COVID-19 samples from the United States, Italy and Spain. Sample material is recorded as cDNA or gDNA derived from T cells, B-cell-depleted T cells, or PBMCs.

This CDR3 has 15 residues. This rearrangement joins TRBV21-1 to TRBJ1-2; TRBD1 is the table's D call, not checked against the DNA. TRBV21-1 is termed a pseudogene. This clonotype was obtained from a man aged 65 to 79 with acute or convalescent COVID-19. The sequenced material came from peripheral blood. CDR3 protein: CASSKLGAAGNGYTF. The CDR3 nucleotides are TGTGCCAGCAGCAAATTAGGCGCGGCAGGGAATGGCTACACCTTC.